This TCR beta chain was recovered during a study of shared T cell receptors in the human thymus. Repertoires were generated with immunoSEQ multiplex PCR, while TCRdb's copy carries only in-frame clones and drops some. There are about 380,000 clones in the sample; 95% occur only once, and about 0.02% lies in the top ten. The CDR3 spans 15 residues. CDR1 and CDR2 from the germline V gene are MDHEN and SYDVKM. The V segment lost 5 bases and the J segment 3 bases; nucleotides outside the gene matches: 3. Sequencing was performed on thymocytes. V is TRBV28 and J is TRBJ2-3; TRBD2 aligns across 12 bases. The clonotype comes from a human donor. In DNA form, the CDR3 reads TGTGCCAGCAGTAATCTAGCGGGAGGGACAGATACGCAGTATTTT. The encoded protein is CASSNLAGGTDTQYF.